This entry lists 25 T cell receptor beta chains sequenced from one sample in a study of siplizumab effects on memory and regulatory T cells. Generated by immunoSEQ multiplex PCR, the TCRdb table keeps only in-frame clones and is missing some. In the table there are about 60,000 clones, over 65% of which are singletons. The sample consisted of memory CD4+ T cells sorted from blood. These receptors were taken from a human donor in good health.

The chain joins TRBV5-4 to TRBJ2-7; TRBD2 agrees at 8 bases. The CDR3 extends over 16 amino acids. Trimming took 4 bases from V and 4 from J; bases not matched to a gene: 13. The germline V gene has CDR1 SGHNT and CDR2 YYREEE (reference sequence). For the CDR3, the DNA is TGTGCCAGCAGCAACCTCGATCGGGGGGGCCGGTACGAGCAGTACTTC. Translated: CASSNLDRGGRYEQYF.

The CDR3 sequence: CASSPPGQGGETQYF. CDR3 DNA: TGTGCCAGCTCACCACCAGGACAGGGGGGAGAGACCCAGTACTTC. The chain has TRBV18 and TRBJ2-5; TRBD1 agrees at 10 bases. Unmatched junction bases numbered 2, after V lost 0 bases and J lost 4 bases. Germline values: CDR1 KGHSH, CDR2 LQKENI. The CDR3 has 15 residues.

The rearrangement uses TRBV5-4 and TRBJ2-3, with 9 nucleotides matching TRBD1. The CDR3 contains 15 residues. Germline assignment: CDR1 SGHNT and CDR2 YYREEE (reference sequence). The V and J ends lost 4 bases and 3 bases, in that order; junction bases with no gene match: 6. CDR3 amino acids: CASSLWTGVTDTQYF. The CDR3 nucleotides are TGTGCCAGCAGCCTCTGGACAGGGGTGACAGATACGCAGTATTTT.

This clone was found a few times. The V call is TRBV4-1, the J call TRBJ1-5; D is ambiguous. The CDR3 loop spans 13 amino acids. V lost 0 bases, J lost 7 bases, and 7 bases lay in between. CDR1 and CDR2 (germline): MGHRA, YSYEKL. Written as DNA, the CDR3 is TGCGCCAGCAGCCAAGATGAAGTCCAGCCCCAGCATTTT. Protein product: CASSQDEVQPQHF.

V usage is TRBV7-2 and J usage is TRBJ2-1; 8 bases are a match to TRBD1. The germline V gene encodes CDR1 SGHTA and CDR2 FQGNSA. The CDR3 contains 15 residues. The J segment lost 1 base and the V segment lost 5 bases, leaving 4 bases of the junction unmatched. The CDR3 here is CASSIGQGSYNEQFF. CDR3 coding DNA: TGTGCCAGCAGCATCGGACAGGGTTCCTACAATGAGCAGTTCTTC.

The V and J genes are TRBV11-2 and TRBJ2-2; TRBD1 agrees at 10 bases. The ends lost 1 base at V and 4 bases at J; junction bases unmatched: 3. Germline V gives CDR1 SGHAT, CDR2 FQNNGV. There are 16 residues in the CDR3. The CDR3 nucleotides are TGTGCCAGCAGCTTAGGGAGGACAGGGGGCACCGGGGAGCTGTTTTTT. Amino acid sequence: CASSLGRTGGTGELFF.

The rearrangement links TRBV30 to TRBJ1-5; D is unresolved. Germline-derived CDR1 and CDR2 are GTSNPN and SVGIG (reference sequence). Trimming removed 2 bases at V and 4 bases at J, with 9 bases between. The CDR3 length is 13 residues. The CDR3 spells CAWSRKENQPQHF. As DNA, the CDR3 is TGTGCCTGGAGTCGAAAAGAGAATCAGCCCCAGCATTTT. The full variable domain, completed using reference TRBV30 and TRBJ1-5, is SQTIHQWPATLVQPVGSPLSLECTVEGTSNPNLYWYRQAAGRGLQLLFYSVGIGQISSEVPQNLSASRPQDRQFILSSKKLLLSDSGFYLCAWSRKENQPQHFGDGTRLSIL.

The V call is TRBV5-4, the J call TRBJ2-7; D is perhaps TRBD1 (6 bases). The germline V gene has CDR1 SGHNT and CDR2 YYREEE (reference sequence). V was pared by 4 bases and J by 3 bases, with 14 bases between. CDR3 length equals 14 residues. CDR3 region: CASSQGQGNYEQYF. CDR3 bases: TGTGCCAGCAGCCAAGGGCAGGGGAACTACGAGCAGTACTTC.

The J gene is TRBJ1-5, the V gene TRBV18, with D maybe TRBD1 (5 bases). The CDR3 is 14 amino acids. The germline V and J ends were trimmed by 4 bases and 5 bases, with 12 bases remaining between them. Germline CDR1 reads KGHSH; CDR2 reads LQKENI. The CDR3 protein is CASSQGSDYQPQHF. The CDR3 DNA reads TGTGCCAGCTCACAGGGGTCTGACTATCAGCCCCAGCATTTT.

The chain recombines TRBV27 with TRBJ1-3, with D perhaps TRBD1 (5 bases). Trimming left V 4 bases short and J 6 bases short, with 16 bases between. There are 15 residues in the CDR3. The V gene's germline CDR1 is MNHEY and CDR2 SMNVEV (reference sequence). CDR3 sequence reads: CASSSERLGENTIYF. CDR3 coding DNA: TGTGCCAGCAGTTCAGAACGTCTGGGGGAAAACACCATATATTTT.

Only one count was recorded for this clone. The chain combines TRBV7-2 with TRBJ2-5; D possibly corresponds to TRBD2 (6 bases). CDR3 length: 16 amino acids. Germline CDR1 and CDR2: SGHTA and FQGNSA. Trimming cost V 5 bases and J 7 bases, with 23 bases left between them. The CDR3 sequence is CASSPDSGAGGGTQYF. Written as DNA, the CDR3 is TGTGCCAGCAGCCCCGATTCGGGAGCGGGTGGGGGGACCCAGTACTTC. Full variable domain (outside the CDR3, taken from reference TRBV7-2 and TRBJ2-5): GAGVSQSPSNKVTEKGKDVELRCDPISGHTALYWYRQSLGQGLEFLIYFQGNSAPDKSGLPSDRFSAERTGGSVSTLTIQRTQQEDSAVYLCASSPDSGAGGGTQYFGPGTRLLVL.

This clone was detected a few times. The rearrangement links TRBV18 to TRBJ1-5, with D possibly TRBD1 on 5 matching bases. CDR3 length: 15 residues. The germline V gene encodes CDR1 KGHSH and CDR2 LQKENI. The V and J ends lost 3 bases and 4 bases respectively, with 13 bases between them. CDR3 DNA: TGTGCCAGCTCACCCCAAGAGGGGCCAAATCAGCCCCAGCATTTT. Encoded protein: CASSPQEGPNQPQHF.

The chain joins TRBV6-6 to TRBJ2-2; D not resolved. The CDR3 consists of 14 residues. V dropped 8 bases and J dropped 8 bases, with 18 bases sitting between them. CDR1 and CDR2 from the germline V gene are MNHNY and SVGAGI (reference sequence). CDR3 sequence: CASQPHQSAGELFF. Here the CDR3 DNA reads TGTGCCAGCCAACCTCATCAGTCGGCTGGGGAGCTGTTTTTT.

CDR3 in DNA: TGTGCCAGCAAACCTAGCGGGGGGGAATACGAGCAGTACTTC. Translating it yields CASKPSGGEYEQYF. The gene calls are TRBV5-4 and TRBJ2-7; 12 bases align to TRBD2. Germline CDR1 reads SGHNT; CDR2 reads YYREEE (reference sequence). Losses at the gene ends were 6 bases for V and 4 bases for J; bases not matched to a gene: 5. CDR3 length equals 14 residues.

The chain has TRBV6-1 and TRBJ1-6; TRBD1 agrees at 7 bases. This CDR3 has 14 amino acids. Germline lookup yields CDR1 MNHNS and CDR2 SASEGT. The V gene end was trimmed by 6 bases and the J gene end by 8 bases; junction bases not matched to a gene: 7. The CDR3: CASSLTGFDSPLHF. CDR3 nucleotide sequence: TGTGCCAGCAGCCTGACAGGGTTTGATTCACCCCTCCACTTT.

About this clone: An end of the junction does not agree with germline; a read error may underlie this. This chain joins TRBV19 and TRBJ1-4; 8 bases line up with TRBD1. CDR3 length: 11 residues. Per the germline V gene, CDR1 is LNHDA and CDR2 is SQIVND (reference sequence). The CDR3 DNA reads TGTGCCAGTAGCACGGACAGGGCCCCCCATTTT. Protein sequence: CASSTDRAPHF.

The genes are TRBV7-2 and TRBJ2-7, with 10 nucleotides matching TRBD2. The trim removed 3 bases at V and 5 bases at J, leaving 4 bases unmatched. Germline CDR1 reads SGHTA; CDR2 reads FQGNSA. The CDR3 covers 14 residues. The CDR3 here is CASSLGLAYDEQYF. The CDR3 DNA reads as TGTGCCAGCAGCTTGGGACTAGCGTATGACGAGCAGTACTTC.

DNA of the CDR3: TGTGCCAGCAGCCCTCCTGGGGGTTACGAGCAGTACTTC. Protein sequence: CASSPPGGYEQYF. V is TRBV7-2 and J is TRBJ2-7; tentatively, D is TRBD1 or TRBD2 (5 bases each). V shed 5 bases and J shed 4 bases, with 12 bases lying between them. This CDR3 contains 13 residues. CDR1 and CDR2 (germline): SGHTA, FQGNSA.

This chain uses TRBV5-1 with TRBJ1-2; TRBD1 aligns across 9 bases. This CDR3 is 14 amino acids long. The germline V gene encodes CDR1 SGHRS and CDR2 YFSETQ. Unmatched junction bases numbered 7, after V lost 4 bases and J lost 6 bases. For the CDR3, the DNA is TGCGCCAGCAGCGTCAGCCGGGACAGGGATGGCTACACCTTC. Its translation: CASSVSRDRDGYTF. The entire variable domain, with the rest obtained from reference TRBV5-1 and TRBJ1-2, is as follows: KAGVTQTPRYLIKTRGQQVTLSCSPISGHRSVSWYQQTPGQGLQFLFEYFSETQRNKGNFPGRFSGRQFSNSRSEMNVSTLELGDSALYLCASSVSRDRDGYTFGSGTRLTVV.

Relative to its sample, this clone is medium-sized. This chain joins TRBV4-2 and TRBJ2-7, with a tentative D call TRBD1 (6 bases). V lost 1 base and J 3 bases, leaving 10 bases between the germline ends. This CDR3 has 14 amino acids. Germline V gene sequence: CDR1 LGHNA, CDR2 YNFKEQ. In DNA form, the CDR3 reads TGTGCCAGCAGCCAAGGGCAGGGGAACTACGAGCAGTACTTC. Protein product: CASSQGQGNYEQYF.

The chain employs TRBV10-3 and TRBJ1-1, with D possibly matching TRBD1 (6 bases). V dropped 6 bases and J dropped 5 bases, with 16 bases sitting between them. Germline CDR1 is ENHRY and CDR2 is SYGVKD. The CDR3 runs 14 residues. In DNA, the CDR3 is TGTGCCATCAGACAGGGTTCCGGGAATACTGAAGCTTTCTTT. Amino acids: CAIRQGSGNTEAFF.

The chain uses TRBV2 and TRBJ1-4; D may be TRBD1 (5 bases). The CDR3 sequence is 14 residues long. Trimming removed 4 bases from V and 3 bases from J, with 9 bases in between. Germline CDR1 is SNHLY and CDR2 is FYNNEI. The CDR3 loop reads CASSGGASNEKLFF. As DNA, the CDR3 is TGTGCCAGCAGTGGAGGGGCGTCTAATGAAAAACTGTTTTTT. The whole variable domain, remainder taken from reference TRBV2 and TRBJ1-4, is EPEVTQTPSHQVTQMGQEVILRCVPISNHLYFYWYRQILGQKVEFLVSFYNNEISEKSEIFDDQFSVERPDGSNFTLKIRSTKLEDSAMYFCASSGGASNEKLFFGSGTQLSVL.

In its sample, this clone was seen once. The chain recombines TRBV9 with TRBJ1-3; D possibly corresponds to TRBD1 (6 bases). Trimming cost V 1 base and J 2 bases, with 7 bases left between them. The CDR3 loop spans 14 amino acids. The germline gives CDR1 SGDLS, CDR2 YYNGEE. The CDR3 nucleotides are TGTGCCAGCAGCGTAAACAGGGCTGGAAACACCATATATTTT. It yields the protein CASSVNRAGNTIYF.

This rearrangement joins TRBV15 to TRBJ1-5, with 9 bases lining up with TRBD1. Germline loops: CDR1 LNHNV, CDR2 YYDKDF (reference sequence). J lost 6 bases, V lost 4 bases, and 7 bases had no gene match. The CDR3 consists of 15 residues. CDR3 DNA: TGTGCCACCAGCATCCCGGGACAGGGTCGTCAGCCCCAGCATTTT. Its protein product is CATSIPGQGRQPQHF.

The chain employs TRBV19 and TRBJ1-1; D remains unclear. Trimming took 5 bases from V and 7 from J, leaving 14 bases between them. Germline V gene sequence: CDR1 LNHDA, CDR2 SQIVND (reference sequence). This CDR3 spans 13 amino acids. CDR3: CASSAPNRLEAFF. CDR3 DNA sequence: TGTGCCAGTAGTGCCCCGAATCGGCTTGAAGCTTTCTTT.